This T cell receptor (beta chain) was recorded in a study of OX40 agonist ivuxolimab in advanced cancers. Study overall: Patients took ivuxolimab, an agonistic anti-OX40 (CD134) antibody. Three patients responded partially, comprising one with hepatocellular carcinoma and two with cutaneous melanoma. Study-level findings and limits: Among patients with partial responses at 0.1-3.0 mg/kg, clonal expansion was among the lowest.

This CDR3 region has 10 residues. Trimming cost V 8 bases and J 11 bases, with 11 bases left between them. Germline assignment: CDR1 SNHLY and CDR2 FYNNEI. Repertoires were generated with immunoSEQ multiplex PCR, while TCRdb's copy carries only in-frame clones and drops some. Counted here are roughly 60,000 clones, around nine tenths occurring once; the ten biggest clones make up about 1%. Notes on this clone: Its antigen is unidentified.

Autoimmune disease history or systemic immunosuppression excluded patients. This receptor was identified in an adult with an advanced solid tumor such as melanoma, head and neck, liver or kidney cancer. The specimen comprised CD4+ or CD8+ T cells sorted from blood, sampled in a trial of the OX40 agonist ivuxolimab. The rearrangement links TRBV2 to TRBJ2-3; D uncertain. CDR3 in amino acids: CASGLTLQYF. The CDR3 bases are TGTGCCAGCGGTTTGACTCTGCAGTATTTT.